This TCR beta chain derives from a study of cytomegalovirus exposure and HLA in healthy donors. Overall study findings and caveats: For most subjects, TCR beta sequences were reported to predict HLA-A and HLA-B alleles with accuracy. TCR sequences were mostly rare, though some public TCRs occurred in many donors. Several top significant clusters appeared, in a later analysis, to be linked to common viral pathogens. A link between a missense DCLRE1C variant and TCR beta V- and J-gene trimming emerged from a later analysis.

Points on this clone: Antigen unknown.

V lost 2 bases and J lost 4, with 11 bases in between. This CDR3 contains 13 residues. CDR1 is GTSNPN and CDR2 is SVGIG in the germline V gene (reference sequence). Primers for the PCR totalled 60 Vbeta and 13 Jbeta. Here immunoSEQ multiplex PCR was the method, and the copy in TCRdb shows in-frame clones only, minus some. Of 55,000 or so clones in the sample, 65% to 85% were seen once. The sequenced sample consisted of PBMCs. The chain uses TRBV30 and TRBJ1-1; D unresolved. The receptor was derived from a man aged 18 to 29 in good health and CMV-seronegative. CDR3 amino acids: CAWSLPYSTEAFF. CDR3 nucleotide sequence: TGTGCCTGGAGTCTTCCCTATTCCACTGAAGCTTTCTTT.